Following are 10 T cell receptor beta chains from one sample sequenced in a study of T-cell memory formation after mild COVID-19. TCRdb re-derived calls from the 5' RACE reads in MiXCR, one entry per CDR3 protein. The repertoire holds about 290,000 distinct CDR3 sequences, more than 15% seen once, with about a fifth in the top ten. Material: PBMCs or a T cell subset sorted from them (not recorded which). These TCRs come from a man between 18 and 35 years old who had mild COVID-19 (a few samples of this study predate the infection). Cell type and time point are not known.

This clonotype came up once. The chain joins TRBV4-1 to TRBJ1-4; D perhaps matches TRBD1 (6 bases). The germline gives CDR1 MGHRA, CDR2 YSYEKL. This CDR3 spans 14 amino acids. Trimming took 5 bases from V and 3 from J, leaving 10 bases between them. CDR3 DNA sequence: TGCGCCAGCAGCTCGCAGGGGCCTAATGAAAAACTGTTTTTT. Amino acids: CASSSQGPNEKLFF.

There are many counts of this clonotype. V usage is TRBV27 and J usage is TRBJ2-1; 9 bases fit TRBD2. Germline V lookup: CDR1 MNHEY, CDR2 SMNVEV (reference sequence). The CDR3 is 15 amino acids. Germline trimming cut 8 bases from V and 2 bases from J; bases unmatched to any gene: 7. CDR3 nucleotides: TGTGCCAGCCTCTTTGTAGCGGGGGCCTACAATGAGCAGTTCTTC. Its translation is CASLFVAGAYNEQFF.

This clonotype appeared a few times. The rearrangement uses TRBV12-3 or TRBV12-4 and TRBJ1-2, with D hard to call. The CDR3 covers 14 residues. V was pared by 1 base and J by 7 bases, with 13 bases between. The CDR3 region is CASSLGAQAFGYTF. CDR3 coding DNA: TGTGCCAGCAGTTTAGGGGCGCAAGCCTTTGGCTACACCTTC.

The rearrangement uses TRBV4-1 and TRBJ2-1; D may correspond to TRBD1 or TRBD2 (5 bases each). CDR1 and CDR2 from the germline V gene are MGHRA and YSYEKL. V was trimmed by 2 bases and J by 13 bases, leaving 12 bases between them. This CDR3 region has 12 residues. CDR3 sequence: CASSQPPGPQFF. CDR3 nucleotides: TGCGCCAGCAGCCAACCCCCGGGACCACAGTTCTTC.

This clonotype was counted between two and nine times. The chain has TRBV2 and TRBJ2-7, with D possibly called TRBD1 or TRBD2 (5 bases each). The germline gives CDR1 SNHLY, CDR2 FYNNEI. The ends were cut back, 6 bases at V and 4 bases at J, with 16 bases in the middle. The CDR3 spans 14 residues. This CDR3 reads CASRDPRDPYEQYF. The CDR3, as DNA: TGTGCCAGCAGAGACCCCCGGGACCCTTACGAGCAGTACTTC.

This rearrangement joins TRBV9 to TRBJ1-2; maybe TRBD1 (5 bases). The germline V gene encodes CDR1 SGDLS and CDR2 YYNGEE. The V end lost 4 bases, the J end lost 2 bases, and 6 bases lay between the germline ends. The CDR3 contains 12 residues. CDR3 DNA sequence: TGTGCCAGCAGCAGACAGAACTATGGCTACACCTTC. It translates to CASSRQNYGYTF.

This chain uses TRBV20-1 with TRBJ2-1; a weak D match, TRBD2 (6 bases). V shed 7 bases and J shed 8 bases, with 18 bases lying between them. Germline V gene lookup returns CDR1 DFQATT and CDR2 SNEGSKA (reference sequence). This CDR3 region has 13 residues. The CDR3 DNA follows: TGCAGTGTTCCCCCCCGGGGGAGAGATGAGCAGTTCTTC. As protein: CSVPPRGRDEQFF.

The chain carries TRBV2 and TRBJ2-5, with D perhaps TRBD2 (6 bases). CDR1 and CDR2 from the germline V gene are SNHLY and FYNNEI. Trimming removed 6 bases from V and 4 bases from J, with 18 bases in between. The CDR3 totals 15 residues. The CDR3 region is CASRDQGGARETQYF. The CDR3, as DNA: TGTGCCAGCAGAGACCAGGGCGGGGCGCGAGAGACCCAGTACTTC.

This clonotype was seen a handful of times. The V and J genes are TRBV12-3 or TRBV12-4 and TRBJ2-3, with a weak D call TRBD1 (6 bases). The V end was cut by 3 bases, the J end by 5 bases, with 12 bases between. The CDR3 sequence is 14 residues long. The CDR3 coding sequence is TGTGCCAGCAGTTTCAGGGGCGCCGAAGATACGCAGTATTTT. Residues: CASSFRGAEDTQYF.

This clonotype was picked up a small number of times. CDR3 sequence reads: CASSAKLAGGADTQYF. In DNA, the CDR3 is TGTGCCAGCAGCGCTAAACTAGCGGGGGGTGCAGATACGCAGTATTTT. The chain carries TRBV7-2 and TRBJ2-3; 12 nucleotides align to TRBD2. After removal of 5 bases from V and 4 bases from J, the junction contained 7 bases not matched to a gene. Germline V gives CDR1 SGHTA, CDR2 FQGNSA. This CDR3 region has 16 residues.